The present T cell receptor (beta chain) was sequenced within a study of T cells in severe cutaneous drug reactions. Study context: Enrolled patients had probable or definite SJS/TEN or DRESS per RegiSCAR.

Libraries were made by iRepertoire multiplex PCR with TCR subtype-specific primers for bulk and single-cell sequencing. Using the multiplex PCR reads, TCRdb records one entry per CDR3 protein without DNA. The data include over 7,000 distinct CDR3 sequences; the top ten clones carry roughly 24%. The CDR3 consists of 17 residues. Carbamazepine had induced Stevens-Johnson syndrome or toxic epidermal necrolysis in the sequenced donors. V is TRBV12-3 or TRBV12-4 and J is TRBJ1-5; checking the TCRdb D call of TRBD1 is not possible without DNA. The sequenced material came from cells from a skin blister. This TCR was sampled from a human donor with a severe cutaneous adverse drug reaction. This CDR3 reads CASSFGTAIHSNQPQHF.